The rows below give T cell receptor beta chains drawn from one sample of a study of CD8 T cells in Susac syndrome. TCRdb re-analysed the immunoSEQ multiplex PCR reads in MiXCR, keeping a single row per CDR3 protein. The sample has under 150,000 distinct CDR3 sequences; around 90% are singletons. The sequencing sample was made of CD8+ T cells from PBMCs. The receptor set was obtained from a human donor with multiple sclerosis. The CDR3 runs from the conserved cysteine through the conserved F or W. The D gene is left open where the match is weak. Size is stated for part of the rows, as once, few or many counts, or as a class when the clone is expanded.

D: TRBD2
J: TRBJ2-1
V: TRBV20-1
size: .
DNA: TGCAGTGCTACGGGGCGGGAGAGGAATGAGCAGTTCTTC
CDR3: CSATGRERNEQFF

D: .
J: TRBJ2-7
V: TRBV7-9
size: .
DNA: TGTGCCAGCAGCTCCAACCCCTCAGGGTACGAGCAGTACTTC
CDR3: CASSSNPSGYEQYF

D: TRBD1
J: TRBJ2-7
V: TRBV28
size: .
DNA: TGTGCCAGCAGGGCAGGGGGCTCCTACGAGCAGTACTTC
CDR3: CASRAGGSYEQYF

D: .
J: TRBJ2-3
V: TRBV7-9
size: once
DNA: TGTGCCAGCAGCCACCTCCGGGAAGGGACGCAGTATTTT
CDR3: CASSHLREGTQYF

D: TRBD2
J: TRBJ2-7
V: TRBV5-6
size: .
DNA: TGTGCCAGCAGCTTGGTCAGGACTAGCGGGAGGGTTATTGCCGAGCAGTACTTC
CDR3: CASSLVRTSGRVIAEQYF

D: .
J: TRBJ2-3
V: TRBV7-8
size: .
DNA: TGTGCCAGCAGCTCCCTAATCACAGATACGCAGTATTTT
CDR3: CASSSLITDTQYF

D: .
J: TRBJ2-7
V: TRBV7-2
size: .
DNA: TGTGCCAGCAGCTCCCTAGGGTACGAGCAGTACTTC
CDR3: CASSSLGYEQYF

D: .
J: TRBJ1-1
V: TRBV9
size: .
DNA: TGTGCCAGCAGCGTTTCAGGGGTCAACACTGAAGCTTTCTTT
CDR3: CASSVSGVNTEAFF

D: .
J: TRBJ1-1
V: TRBV15
size: .
DNA: TGTGCCACCAGCAGGGAGTCCCAAGAGGACACTGAAGCTTTCTTT
CDR3: CATSRESQEDTEAFF

D: .
J: TRBJ1-3
V: TRBV25-1
size: .
DNA: TGTGCCACCCAGGGGTCCTCTGGAAACACCATATATTTT
CDR3: CATQGSSGNTIYF

D: .
J: TRBJ1-5
V: TRBV28
size: .
DNA: TGTGCCAGCAGTTTCACGGCAGACCATAGCAATCAGCCCCAGCATTTT
CDR3: CASSFTADHSNQPQHF

D: .
J: TRBJ2-7
V: TRBV20-1
size: .
DNA: TGCAGTGCTAGAGCCCGGTCCTACGAGCAGTACTTC
CDR3: CSARARSYEQYF

D: .
J: TRBJ2-1
V: TRBV12-3/TRBV12-4
size: .
DNA: TGTGCCAGCACCCCGGTGGCCCCATTGAACAATGAGCAGTTCTTC
CDR3: CASTPVAPLNNEQFF

D: .
J: TRBJ2-2
V: TRBV29-1
size: .
DNA: TGCAGCGCTCTAACCCGGGGCACGAACACCGGGGAGCTGTTTTTT
CDR3: CSALTRGTNTGELFF

D: .
J: TRBJ2-1
V: TRBV9
size: .
DNA: TGTGCCAGCAGCACTGGACTGGAGTACAATGAGCAGTTCTTC
CDR3: CASSTGLEYNEQFF

D: .
J: TRBJ2-6
V: TRBV12-3/TRBV12-4
size: .
DNA: TGTGCCAGCAGCCCCTCCCATAGGTCTGGGGCCAACGTCCTGACTTTC
CDR3: CASSPSHRSGANVLTF

D: .
J: TRBJ2-3
V: TRBV2
size: .
DNA: TGTGCCAGCAGTGAAATGGTAGGGGAGGATACGCAGTATTTT
CDR3: CASSEMVGEDTQYF

D: .
J: TRBJ2-7
V: TRBV29-1
size: few
DNA: TGCAGCGTACTCCTCGAGGGGGCGCGGGGGTACGAGCAGTACTTC
CDR3: CSVLLEGARGYEQYF

D: .
J: TRBJ2-2
V: TRBV18
size: once
DNA: TGTGCCAGCTCACTACCGGAGCACACCGGGGAGCTGTTTTTT
CDR3: CASSLPEHTGELFF

D: .
J: TRBJ1-3
V: TRBV7-9
size: .
DNA: TGTGCCAGTCTACTAGGCAGGGCAGTCTCTGGAAACACCATATATTTT
CDR3: CASLLGRAVSGNTIYF

D: .
J: TRBJ2-5
V: TRBV5-1
size: once
DNA: TGCGCCAGCAGAGGGGAGACCCAGTACTTC
CDR3: CASRGETQYF

D: TRBD2
J: TRBJ2-1
V: TRBV13
size: .
DNA: TGTGCCAGCAGGGTTAGGGCGGGAGGTCACAATGAGCAGTTCTTC
CDR3: CASRVRAGGHNEQFF

D: .
J: TRBJ1-1
V: TRBV5-1
size: .
DNA: TGCGCCAGCAGCTTGGCGGGGCTGGACACTGAAGCTTTCTTT
CDR3: CASSLAGLDTEAFF

D: .
J: TRBJ1-2
V: TRBV27
size: .
DNA: TGTGCCAGCAGCCCTCTCGAGGGTCGGGCTGGCTACACCTTC
CDR3: CASSPLEGRAGYTF

D: .
J: TRBJ1-1
V: TRBV3-1
size: .
DNA: TGTGCCAGCAGCCAAGGATCGGCGGGGACTGAAGCTTTCTTT
CDR3: CASSQGSAGTEAFF

D: .
J: TRBJ2-2
V: TRBV27
size: .
DNA: TGTGCCAGCAGTTGGATCGTCACCGGGGAGCTGTTTTTT
CDR3: CASSWIVTGELFF

D: .
J: TRBJ2-7
V: TRBV7-9
size: once
DNA: TGTGCCAGCAGCTCACAGGACAGTGGCTACGAGCAGTACTTC
CDR3: CASSSQDSGYEQYF

D: .
J: TRBJ2-5
V: TRBV5-5
size: .
DNA: TGTGCCAGCACGACCCGGGCAGGGGAGACCCAGTACTTC
CDR3: CASTTRAGETQYF

D: TRBD2
J: TRBJ2-2
V: TRBV12-3/TRBV12-4
size: once
DNA: TGTGCCAGCAGTCCAGTAGCGGGAGAGGGCGGGGAGCTGTTTTTT
CDR3: CASSPVAGEGGELFF

D: TRBD1
J: TRBJ2-1
V: TRBV7-9
size: .
DNA: TGTGCCAGCATCGAGACAGGGGAATACAATGAGCAGTTCTTC
CDR3: CASIETGEYNEQFF

D: .
J: TRBJ2-5
V: TRBV7-8
size: .
DNA: TGTGCCAGCAGTCCTCTAGCGACTCCACAAGAGACCCAGTACTTC
CDR3: CASSPLATPQETQYF

D: .
J: TRBJ1-2
V: TRBV30
size: .
DNA: TGTGCCTGGACGGACAGAGCTAACTATGGCTACACCTTC
CDR3: CAWTDRANYGYTF

D: .
J: TRBJ1-4
V: TRBV12-3/TRBV12-4
size: .
DNA: TGTGCCAGCAGTTGGACCCTCCCTAATGAAAAACTGTTTTTT
CDR3: CASSWTLPNEKLFF

D: .
J: TRBJ2-7
V: TRBV6-5
size: once
DNA: TGTGCCAGCAGTTACTTAGGACTAACGGGGGAGCAGTACTTC
CDR3: CASSYLGLTGEQYF

D: .
J: TRBJ1-4
V: TRBV10-3
size: .
DNA: TGTGCCATCAGTGAGTCTGCCGGTGCAACTAATGAAAAACTGTTTTTT
CDR3: CAISESAGATNEKLFF

D: .
J: TRBJ2-7
V: TRBV27
size: .
DNA: TGTGCCAGCAGTTGGTCGCGGACCTGGGGTTACGAGCAGTACTTC
CDR3: CASSWSRTWGYEQYF

D: TRBD1
J: TRBJ2-7
V: TRBV4-1
size: .
DNA: TGCGCCAGCAGCCAAGCTCCGGGGACAGGTTACGAGCAGTACTTC
CDR3: CASSQAPGTGYEQYF

D: .
J: TRBJ1-2
V: TRBV10-1
size: once
DNA: TGCGCCAGCAGTGAGACTACGACGGATGGCTACACCTTC
CDR3: CASSETTTDGYTF

D: .
J: TRBJ2-3
V: TRBV7-9
size: .
DNA: TGTGCCAGCAGCCAAGTGCAGGGAGTGACAGATACGCAGTATTTT
CDR3: CASSQVQGVTDTQYF

D: .
J: TRBJ2-1
V: TRBV7-8
size: once
DNA: TGTGCCAGCAGCTTAAGCCCCCGGACTTACTCCTACAATGAGCAGTTCTTC
CDR3: CASSLSPRTYSYNEQFF

D: TRBD2
J: TRBJ2-1
V: TRBV4-1
size: .
DNA: TGCGCCAGCAGCCTTCTTCTAGCGGGAGAGGGGAACAATGAGCAGTTCTTC
CDR3: CASSLLLAGEGNNEQFF

D: TRBD1
J: TRBJ2-1
V: TRBV7-9
size: .
DNA: TGTGCCAGCAGCTCTCCCCTGGGACAGGGCTACAATGAGCAGTTCTTC
CDR3: CASSSPLGQGYNEQFF

D: .
J: TRBJ1-1
V: TRBV30
size: .
DNA: TGTGCCTGGAGTTTGGCGGGCACTGAAGCTTTCTTT
CDR3: CAWSLAGTEAFF

D: .
J: TRBJ2-7
V: TRBV5-1
size: .
DNA: TGCGCCAGCAGCTCCGAACACGAGGGAGTCCCCTACGAGCAGTACTTC
CDR3: CASSSEHEGVPYEQYF

D: TRBD2
J: TRBJ2-3
V: TRBV7-3
size: .
DNA: TGTGCCAGCAGCTCCGGGACTAGCGGACACACAGATACGCAGTATTTT
CDR3: CASSSGTSGHTDTQYF

D: .
J: TRBJ1-1
V: TRBV19
size: .
DNA: TGTGCCAGTAGTCCACGATCAGAAGGGAGGACTGAAGCTTTCTTT
CDR3: CASSPRSEGRTEAFF

D: TRBD1
J: TRBJ1-2
V: TRBV13
size: .
DNA: TGTGCCAGCAGCGCCGGGACAGGGGTTTATGGCTACACCTTC
CDR3: CASSAGTGVYGYTF

D: .
J: TRBJ1-2
V: TRBV2
size: .
DNA: TGTGCCAGCGGGGTGGTGCCCGATATGGATGGCTACACCTTC
CDR3: CASGVVPDMDGYTF

D: .
J: TRBJ2-1
V: TRBV19
size: .
DNA: TGTGCCAGTAGTGCCAGTCAAATTGGGCAGTTCTTC
CDR3: CASSASQIGQFF

D: .
J: TRBJ1-5
V: TRBV10-2
size: .
DNA: TGCGCCAGCAGTGAATCGATAGGGGATTATAGCAATCAGCCCCAGCATTTT
CDR3: CASSESIGDYSNQPQHF

D: .
J: TRBJ2-5
V: TRBV9
size: .
DNA: TGTGCCAGCAGCTACTACGGCGGTGTCGCTGGGGAGACCCAGTACTTC
CDR3: CASSYYGGVAGETQYF